This TCR beta chain comes out of a study of a mutant IDH1 vaccine in newly diagnosed glioma. V gave up 4 bases and J gave up 5 bases, with 10 bases separating them. Germline V gene sequence: CDR1 SGHNT, CDR2 YYREEE (reference sequence). The CDR3 runs to 12 residues. Method: immunoSEQ multiplex PCR; TCRdb's copy keeps in-frame clones and lacks some. The sample includes around 62,000 clones, about 89% of them seen just once. Note on this clone: Antigen: not known.

As to time point: week 11, during vaccination. A single vaccine dose contained 300 ug of mutant IDH1 20-mer peptide, and topical imiquimod was used with it. The V and J genes are TRBV5-4 and TRBJ2-7; no definite D call. The source is a middle-aged man with glioma. This sample comprised PBMCs, obtained from a glioma patient whose treatment included an IDH1 peptide vaccine. The CDR3 is CASSLLGHEQYV. Here the CDR3 DNA reads TGTGCCAGCAGCCTTTTGGGCCACGAGCAGTACGTC.